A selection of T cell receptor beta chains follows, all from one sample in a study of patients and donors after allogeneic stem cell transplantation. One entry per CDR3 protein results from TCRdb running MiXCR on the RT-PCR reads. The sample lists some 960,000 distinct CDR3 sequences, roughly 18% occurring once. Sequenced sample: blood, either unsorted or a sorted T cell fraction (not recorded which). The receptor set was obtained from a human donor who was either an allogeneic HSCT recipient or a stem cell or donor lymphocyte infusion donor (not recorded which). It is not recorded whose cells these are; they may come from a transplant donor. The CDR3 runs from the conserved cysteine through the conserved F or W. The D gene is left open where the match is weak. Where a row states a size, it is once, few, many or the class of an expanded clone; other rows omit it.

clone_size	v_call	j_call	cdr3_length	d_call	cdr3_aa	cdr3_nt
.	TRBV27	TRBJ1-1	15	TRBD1	CASSQKQGAWTEAFF	TGTGCCAGCAGTCAAAAGCAGGGGGCGTGGACTGAAGCTTTCTTT
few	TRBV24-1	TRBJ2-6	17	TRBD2	CATSGTSGRTGANVLTF	TGTGCCACCAGCGGGACTAGCGGGAGAACTGGGGCCAACGTCCTGACTTTC
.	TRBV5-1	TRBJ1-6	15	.	CASSSTDQFYSPLHF	TGCGCCAGCAGCTCCACGGACCAGTTCTATTCACCCCTCCACTTT
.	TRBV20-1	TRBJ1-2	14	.	CSASSGAGPYGYTF	TGCAGTGCTAGTTCGGGCGCAGGGCCCTATGGCTACACCTTC
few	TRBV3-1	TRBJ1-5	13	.	CASSQGGHQPQHF	TGTGCCAGCAGCCAAGGAGGACATCAGCCCCAGCATTTT
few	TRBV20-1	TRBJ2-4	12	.	CSAQGPKNIQYF	TGCAGTGCTCAGGGCCCCAAAAACATTCAGTACTTC
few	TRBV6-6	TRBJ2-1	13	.	CASRDTPYNEQFF	TGTGCCAGCAGGGACACCCCGTACAATGAGCAGTTCTTC
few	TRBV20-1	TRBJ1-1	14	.	CSARDEALNTEAFF	TGCAGTGCTAGAGATGAGGCGTTGAACACTGAAGCTTTCTTT
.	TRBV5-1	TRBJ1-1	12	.	CASSLKGPEAFF	TGCGCCAGCAGCTTGAAGGGGCCTGAAGCTTTCTTT
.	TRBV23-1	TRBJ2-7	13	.	CASSLAGKDEQYF	TGCGCCAGCAGTCTTGCAGGGAAGGACGAGCAGTACTTC
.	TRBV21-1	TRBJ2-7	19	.	CASSKRGLSRLAGNYEQYF	TGTGCCAGCAGCAAACGGGGGCTTAGCAGACTAGCGGGAAACTACGAGCAGTACTTC
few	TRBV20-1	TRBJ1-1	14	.	CSAAFIRGSTEAFF	TGCAGTGCTGCCTTCATAAGGGGAAGCACTGAAGCTTTCTTT
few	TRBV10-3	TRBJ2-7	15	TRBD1	CAIRRQGTVSYEQYF	TGTGCCATCAGGAGACAGGGCACCGTCTCCTACGAGCAGTACTTC
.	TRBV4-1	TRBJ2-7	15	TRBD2	CASSRPGLADYEQYF	TGCGCCAGCAGCCGACCGGGACTAGCGGATTACGAGCAGTACTTC
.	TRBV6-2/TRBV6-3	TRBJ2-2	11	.	CASRSIGELFF	TGTGCCAGCAGGTCAATTGGGGAGCTGTTTTTT
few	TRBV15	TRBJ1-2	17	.	CATSRDWKRSPNYGYTF	TGTGCCACCAGCAGAGATTGGAAACGGAGTCCTAACTATGGCTACACCTTC
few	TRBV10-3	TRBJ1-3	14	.	CAISEQEQGNTIYF	TGTGCCATCAGTGAGCAAGAGCAAGGAAACACCATATATTTT
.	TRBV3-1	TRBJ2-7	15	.	CASSHLPGVSYEQYF	TGTGCCAGCAGCCACTTACCGGGAGTCTCCTACGAGCAGTACTTC
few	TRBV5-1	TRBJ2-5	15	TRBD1	CASSLADRGEETQYF	TGCGCCAGCAGCTTGGCCGACAGGGGGGAAGAGACCCAGTACTTC
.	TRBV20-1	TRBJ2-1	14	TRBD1	CSAPGTGGLNEQFF	TGCAGTGCCCCCGGGACAGGGGGATTAAATGAGCAGTTCTTC
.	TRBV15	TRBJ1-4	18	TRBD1	CATSRDQGAREGNEKLFF	TGTGCCACCAGCAGAGATCAGGGGGCGCGGGAGGGTAATGAAAAACTGTTTTTT